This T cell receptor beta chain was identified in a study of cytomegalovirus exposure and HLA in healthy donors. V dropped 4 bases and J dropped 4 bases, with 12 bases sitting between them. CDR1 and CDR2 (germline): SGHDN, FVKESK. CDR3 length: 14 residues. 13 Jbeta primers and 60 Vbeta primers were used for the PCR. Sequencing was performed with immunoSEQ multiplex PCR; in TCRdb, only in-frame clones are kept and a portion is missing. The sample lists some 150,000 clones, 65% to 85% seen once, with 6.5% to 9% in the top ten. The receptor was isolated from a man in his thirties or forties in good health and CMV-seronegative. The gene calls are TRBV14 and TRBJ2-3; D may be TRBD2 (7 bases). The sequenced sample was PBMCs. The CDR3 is CASSLKGGADTQYF. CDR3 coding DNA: TGTGCCAGCAGCCTAAAGGGGGGGGCAGATACGCAGTATTTT.